The entry below describes one T cell receptor (beta chain). This CDR3 comprises 13 residues. From germline, CDR1 is SEHNR and CDR2 FQNEAQ (reference sequence). Trimming cost V 7 bases and J 4 bases, with 13 bases left between them. The data were obtained in a study of control samples from healthy donors and cancer patients. Sequencing used immunoSEQ multiplex PCR; TCRdb keeps in-frame clones, though not all of them. The sample carries around 110,000 clones, around 90% recorded once. The chain uses TRBV7-9 and TRBJ1-1, with TRBD1 as a possible D gene (5 bases). The sequenced sample was blood. This receptor was obtained from a woman in her 70s in good health. The CDR3 sequence: CASNPHGGTEAFF. The CDR3 nucleotides are TGTGCCAGCAACCCCCATGGGGGCACTGAAGCTTTCTTT.